This T cell receptor beta chain emerged from a study of T cell responses to AZD1222 COVID-19 vaccine (dated by TCRdb to the early 2020s). Regarding the research as a whole: A total of about 250 trial participants underwent TCR sequencing, of whom approximately 200 had received two doses of AZD1222 and 26 had received two doses of the MenACWY control vaccine. Trial participants were enrolled by age into subgroups of 18-55, 56-69 and 70-plus years, and around 140, 26 and 57 TCR-sequenced participants, respectively, were included in these subgroups. What the study reported, not specific to this receptor: The 56-69-year group was small, and its depth increase did not reach significance, likely because of low power. No day 14 peak-response samples were available, so repertoires were characterized only after the peak T cell response. CD4 TCRs associated with the vaccine covered the entire spike protein, and the dominant responses were in regions 160-218 and 743-854. Conclusions about previously exposed vaccinees were limited because only six AZD1222 recipients were SARS-CoV-2 seropositive at baseline. Participants were mostly white British, with more females than males. The authors suggested clonal diversity may have been underestimated. After two AZD1222 doses, spike-specific TCR breadth and depth were significantly higher than at day 0 and than in MenACWY recipients. Reportedly, almost half of the unique spike-specific TCRs recognized epitopes lying outside the regions that are mutated in the B.1.351 and B.1.1.7 variants.

The time point label corresponds to: about 28 days (+/-7) after the second vaccine dose. AZD1222 recipients given second doses at about 4 weeks or at about 12 weeks were pooled, since spike-specific TCR depth and breadth were not found to differ between the two schedules. The vaccinee samples were drawn from two UK trials, COV001 and COV002, one of which was a single-blind randomized controlled phase 2/3 trial testing AZD1222 (ChAdOx1 nCoV-19) in healthy adults. For TCRbeta chain sequencing, PBMC samples were collected from trial participants at day 0 and at day 28 after the second dose. Concerning this clone itself: Its antigen is not yet known. Base quality data are lacking; no much larger clone is found one base away.

The CDR3 regions of human TCRbeta chains were analyzed by immunosequencing. The authors' analysis ran thus. TCRs in the repertoires were compared against a reference library of SARS-CoV-2-specific TCRs that had been generated with the MIRA antigen-specificity platform. Breadth was defined as the fraction of unique TCRs that were SARS-CoV-2-associated, and depth was defined as the fraction of total T cells that were SARS-CoV-2-associated. Using the MIRA data, each spike-specific TCR was mapped to the spike region that the TCR reacts to and placed in a CD4 or CD8 class. Log10-transformed breadth and depth values were compared by one-way ANOVA with Sidak's multiple comparisons tests. This is the immuneACCESS table as TCRdb keeps it, with only in-frame sequences that have V and J called. A part of the clones is gone; compared with another copy, unresolved V genes explain less than half, and the rest is unexplained. V, J and clone size derive from that table, while D and trimming were established from the DNA sequence. The table for this sample lists around 130,000 clones; 89% of them were counted only once. Over 8% of the sample belongs to the ten largest clones.

For CDR1 and CDR2, the germline V gene lists MNHEY and SVGAGI. Taken from cysteine to phenylalanine, the CDR3 has 12 residues. Only the CDR3 DNA is retained, 36 bases long and in frame from the first base. Ends trimmed: V by 6 bases, J by 13 bases; bases unmatched to a gene: 8. This clonotype originated in an adult who received the AZD1222 COVID-19 vaccine. Sample: peripheral blood, taken 28 days after the second AZD1222 dose. The rearranged segments are TRBV6-5 and TRBJ2-1, with 8 central nucleotides matching TRBD2. The nucleotide sequence is TGTGCCAGCAGCCTTAGCGGGAACCCTCAGTTCTTC. It translates as CASSLSGNPQFF.